This T cell receptor (beta chain) was sequenced during a study of T cells after yellow fever vaccination. Trimming removed 5 bases from V and 2 bases from J, with 13 bases in between. CDR3 size: 15 residues. Germline V gives CDR1 SEHNR, CDR2 FQNEAQ (reference sequence). TCRdb processed the 5' RACE reads anew with MiXCR; each CDR3 protein has one entry. The table has a few hundred thousand distinct CDR3 sequences, about 17% seen once. The clonotype comes from a young man who received the YFV17D yellow fever vaccine. Specimen: PBMCs, collected 5 days after the first yellow fever vaccination. This sequence joins TRBV7-9 and TRBJ1-5; a possible D gene is TRBD1 (6 bases). CDR3 in DNA: TGTGCCAGCAGCCCGGGGGGCCCTCGCAATCAGCCCCAGCATTTT. Protein product: CASSPGGPRNQPQHF.